The 24 T cell receptor beta chains given below trace back to one sample, sequenced in a study of molecular identifiers for immune sequencing clone quantification (dated by TCRdb to 2017 to 2018). Libraries were prepared through PCR. The listed sequencing device is Illumina HiSeq 4000. The raw public data were reprocessed by TCRdb itself: fastp quality trimming at Q25, MiXCR clonotype calling, in-frame beta chains only. Identical CDR3 protein sequences are pooled into one entry, listed with their most common genes and DNA. For this sample there are a few hundred thousand distinct CDR3 sequences; about 20% appear just once. Approximately 0.8% of the sample lies in the top ten. The specimen sequenced was naive CD8+ T cells from blood, with Jurkat cell RNA spiked in. This sample's cell subset or site label indicates: FACS-sorted CD8+CD4-CCR7+CD45RA+ naive T cells. These receptors were obtained from a human donor in good health. Some libraries in this study had Jurkat cell RNA spiked in.

This clonotype was observed a handful of times. The chain combines TRBV6-1 with TRBJ2-7; tentatively, D is TRBD2 (6 bases). CDR1 is MNHNS and CDR2 is SASEGT in the germline V gene. V lost 4 bases and J 1 base, leaving 17 bases between the germline ends. CDR3 length equals 16 residues. The DNA of the CDR3 is TGTGCCAGCAGTGGAGTTGGGAAGGGACTTTCCTACGAGCAGTACTTC. The encoded protein is CASSGVGKGLSYEQYF.

The J gene is TRBJ2-1, the V gene TRBV6-1; D possibly corresponds to TRBD1 (5 bases). Trimming took off 0 bases at V and 8 bases at J, with 17 bases between the two ends. Germline assignment: CDR1 MNHNS and CDR2 SASEGT. This CDR3 is built from 16 residues. In DNA form, the CDR3 reads TGTGCCAGCAGTGAAGCTGTTACAGGCCCGGGCGATGAGCAGTTCTTC. Encoded protein: CASSEAVTGPGDEQFF.

This clonotype has ten or more counts. The chain is built from TRBV9 and TRBJ2-7; TRBD1 agrees at 7 bases. CDR1 is SGDLS, CDR2 YYNGEE, per germline. The junction had 5 bases not matched to a gene; V was cut back by 3 bases and J by 2 bases. This CDR3 has 14 amino acids. CDR3 protein: CASSADRVTYEQYF. Here the CDR3 DNA reads TGTGCCAGCAGCGCCGACAGGGTAACCTACGAGCAGTACTTC.

The rearrangement uses TRBV4-3 and TRBJ2-3, with TRBD1 as a possible D gene (5 bases). CDR1 and CDR2 from the germline V gene are LGHNA and YSLEER. V lost 0 bases and J lost 5, with 21 bases in between. This CDR3 region has 18 residues. The CDR3 protein is CASSQDGLGVFNLDTQYF. CDR3 bases: TGCGCCAGCAGCCAAGATGGGTTAGGGGTGTTTAATTTAGATACGCAGTATTTT.

The chain links TRBV7-9 to TRBJ2-5; tentative D call: TRBD1 (5 bases). V was cut by 5 bases and J by 5 bases, with 15 bases left in between. The CDR3 extends over 14 amino acids. CDR1 and CDR2 from the germline V gene are SEHNR and FQNEAQ (reference sequence). DNA of the CDR3: TGTGCCAGCAGCCCTGCCAGGGTAGATGAGACCCAGTACTTC. Residues: CASSPARVDETQYF.

V and J are TRBV19 and TRBJ1-3; D is unclear. V lost 5 bases and J 1 base, leaving 12 bases between the germline ends. The CDR3 spans 15 residues. Germline V gene data show CDR1 as LNHDA and CDR2 as SQIVND (reference sequence). The CDR3 DNA sequence: TGTGCCAGTAGTCCTGAAGCGAGTTCTGGAAACACCATATATTTT. This sequence encodes CASSPEASSGNTIYF.

This clonotype was counted once. This rearrangement joins TRBV10-1 to TRBJ2-7; D remains ambiguous. This CDR3 is 17 amino acids long. Trimming left V 0 bases short and J 4 bases short, with 19 bases between. Germline V gives CDR1 WNHNN, CDR2 SYGVQD (reference sequence). DNA for the CDR3: TGCGCCAGCAGTGAGTCTGTAAGAAACCCTATGATATACGAGCAGTACTTC. Its translation: CASSESVRNPMIYEQYF.

The table lists this clonotype with a few counts. The chain joins TRBV4-2 to TRBJ2-7, with D unclear. CDR3 length: 16 residues. CDR1 LGHNA and CDR2 YNFKEQ come from the germline V gene. Trimming left V 0 bases short and J 1 base short, with 13 bases between. CDR3 amino acids: CASSQEVSASSYEQYF. For the CDR3, the DNA is TGTGCCAGCAGCCAAGAAGTATCGGCATCTTCCTACGAGCAGTACTTC.

In the case of this clonotype: A much larger clone is a single base away; this may be a read error. The gene calls are TRBV6-2 or TRBV6-3 and TRBJ2-3; 9 nucleotides match TRBD1. V trimming: 4 bases; J trimming: 4 bases; junction bases outside the gene matches: 9. This CDR3 is 16 amino acids long. CDR1 is MNHEY and CDR2 is SVGEGT in the germline V gene. The DNA for the CDR3 is TGTGCCAGCAGTTCTAATTGGGACAGGGAATCAGATACGCAGTATTTT. It encodes CASSSNWDRESDTQYF.

This clonotype has at least ten counts. The V and J genes are TRBV4-1 and TRBJ2-2; D is ambiguous. Germline V gives CDR1 MGHRA, CDR2 YSYEKL. V was shortened by 1 base and J by 0 bases, with 9 bases between the two germline ends. This CDR3 spans 16 amino acids. The CDR3: CASSQGPTPNTGELFF. CDR3 bases: TGCGCCAGCAGCCAAGGGCCTACCCCGAACACCGGGGAGCTGTTTTTT.

In this sample, this clonotype turned up many times. This rearrangement joins TRBV19 to TRBJ2-7; no definite D call. The CDR3 has 13 amino acids. V lost 6 bases and J 1 base, leaving 10 bases between the germline ends. Germline lookup yields CDR1 LNHDA and CDR2 SQIVND (reference sequence). The CDR3 loop is CASRAGSSYEQYF. Written as DNA, the CDR3 is TGTGCCAGTAGGGCAGGTTCTTCCTACGAGCAGTACTTC.

This clonotype was seen only a few times. The chain links TRBV6-6 to TRBJ2-7; TRBD1 might be the D (6 bases). This CDR3 contains 16 residues. V lost 2 bases and J 2 bases, leaving 16 bases between the germline ends. Germline values: CDR1 MNHNY, CDR2 SVGAGI (reference sequence). The CDR3 loop is CASSYKTGLLTYEQYF. The DNA for the CDR3 is TGTGCCAGCAGTTACAAAACAGGGTTGCTAACCTACGAGCAGTACTTC.

This clonotype was recorded at least ten times. The V gene is TRBV5-1, the J gene TRBJ2-3, with D perhaps matching TRBD2 (7 bases). The V gene lost 0 bases and the J gene lost 5 bases, with 13 bases spanning the gap. The CDR3 length is 15 residues. Germline V CDR1 and CDR2: SGHRS, YFSETQ. Here the CDR3 reads CASSLGGLGGDTQYF. The CDR3 bases are TGCGCCAGCAGCTTGGGTGGACTAGGGGGAGATACGCAGTATTTT.

This sequence joins TRBV20-1 and TRBJ2-7, with D perhaps given as TRBD1 or TRBD2 (7 bases each). The CDR3 is made up of 15 amino acids. The germline V and J ends were trimmed by 0 bases and 5 bases, with 17 bases remaining between them. Germline CDR1 and CDR2: DFQATT and SNEGSKA (reference sequence). The CDR3 DNA follows: TGCAGTGCTAGAGATTGGGGGCAGGGGGGGGACGAGCAGTACTTC. It encodes CSARDWGQGGDEQYF.

The chain recombines TRBV30 with TRBJ1-1, with 7 bases matching TRBD1. The CDR3 has 14 amino acids. J gave up 1 base and V 1 base, and 3 bases lay outside the gene matches. Germline V gene sequence: CDR1 GTSNPN, CDR2 SVGIG (reference sequence). The DNA of the CDR3 is TGTGCCTGGAGTGGGGACAGTGAGAACACTGAAGCTTTCTTT. Translated: CAWSGDSENTEAFF.

The chain couples TRBV30 to TRBJ1-3; D might be TRBD1 (5 bases). CDR1 and CDR2 from the germline V gene are GTSNPN and SVGIG (reference sequence). V lost 4 bases, J lost 0 bases, and 13 bases lay in between. The CDR3 consists of 15 residues. The CDR3 protein is CAWITRQNSGNTIYF. The CDR3 DNA reads TGTGCCTGGATCACGAGACAGAACTCTGGAAACACCATATATTTT.

As for this clonotype: A read error may explain this, as a much larger clone is one base away. This sequence joins TRBV2 and TRBJ1-2; D call uncertain. This CDR3 has 15 residues. The germline V gene has CDR1 SNHLY and CDR2 FYNNEI. This CDR3 is CASSAVDVTNYGCTF. The DNA of the CDR3 is TGTGCCAGCAGCGCCGTCGACGTCACTAACTATGGCTGCACCTTC. Together with reference TRBV2 and TRBJ1-2, the CDR3 gives the full variable domain: EPEVTQTPSHQVTQMGQEVILRCVPISNHLYFYWYRQILGQKVEFLVSFYNNEISEKSEIFDDQFSVERPDGSNFTLKIRSTKLEDSAMYFCASSAVDVTNYGCTFGSGTRLTVV.

The table lists this clonotype with a few counts. An end of the junction differs from the germline gene, which may be a read error. The rearrangement joins TRBV2 to TRBJ2-7; D is possibly TRBD1 or TRBD2 (9 bases each). Germline CDR1 SNHLY, CDR2 FYNNEI. The CDR3 sequence is 21 residues long. CDR3 in amino acids: CASSALTGGQETSGPSDEQYF. DNA of the CDR3: TGTGCCAGCAGTGCCCTTACAGGGGGCCAAGAGACTAGCGGCCCCTCCGACGAGCAGTACTTC.

A remark on this clonotype: This may arise from a read error, as a much more abundant clone is one base away. The J gene is TRBJ1-1, the V gene TRBV21-1. TRBV21-1 is tagged as a pseudogene. The CDR3 sequence is 16 residues long. The CDR3 DNA follows: TGTGCCAGCAGCAAAGGCACAGCTTTCATGAACACTGAAGCTATCTTT. Its translation: CASSKGTAFMNTEAIF.

This clonotype was picked up a small number of times. The J gene is TRBJ2-5, the V gene TRBV7-8, with 9 bases identical to TRBD2. The germline CDR1 and CDR2 sequences are SGHVS and FQNEAQ. The CDR3 is 15 amino acids. Trimming at V came to 2 bases and at J to 7 bases, leaving 8 bases not matched to a gene. The CDR3, as DNA: TGTGCCAGCAGCTTACCGCGGGGGGGCCTGCCGACCCAGTACTTC. Its protein is CASSLPRGGLPTQYF.

This clonotype was observed at least ten times. The chain has TRBV7-7 and TRBJ1-5; D unclear. The CDR3 runs to 13 residues. V was cut by 1 base and J by 6 bases, with 7 bases left in between. The germline gives CDR1 SSHAT, CDR2 FNYEAQ (reference sequence). CDR3 in amino acids: CASSLVFGQPQHF. The CDR3 DNA sequence: TGTGCCAGCAGCTTAGTATTTGGTCAGCCCCAGCATTTT.

This chain uses TRBV7-9 with TRBJ2-7; the D is unclear. The germline V and J ends were trimmed by 1 base and 2 bases, with 15 bases remaining between them. There are 16 residues in the CDR3. Germline assignment: CDR1 SEHNR and CDR2 FQNEAQ (reference sequence). This CDR3 is CASSLGVGTATYEQYF. The CDR3 bases are TGTGCCAGCAGCTTAGGGGTGGGCACAGCCACCTACGAGCAGTACTTC. Combining the CDR3 with reference TRBV7-9 and TRBJ2-7 gives the whole variable domain DTGVSQNPRHKITKRGQNVTFRCDPISEHNRLYWYRQTLGQGPEFLTYFQNEAQLEKSRLLSDRFSAERPKGSFSTLEIQRTEQGDSAMYLCASSLGVGTATYEQYFGPGTRLTVT.

The CDR3 nucleotides are TGTGCCAGCAGCACAGGGGTTCCCGGGGCCAACGTCCTGACTTTC. Translated: CASSTGVPGANVLTF. The chain is built from TRBV6-5 and TRBJ2-6; 7 bases are shared with TRBD1. The CDR3 runs to 15 residues. Germline V lookup: CDR1 MNHEY, CDR2 SVGAGI. V lost 6 bases, J lost 4 bases, and 6 bases stayed unmatched.

About this clonotype itself: This may be a read error: a much more frequent sequence differs by one nucleotide. The genes are TRBV4-3 and TRBJ1-5; D ambiguous. The CDR3 runs to 15 residues. V dropped 0 bases and J dropped 3 bases, with 9 bases sitting between them. The V gene's germline CDR1 is LGHNA and CDR2 YSLEER. In DNA form, the CDR3 reads TGCGCCAGCAGCCAAGAATGGCTGGACAATCAGCCCCAGCATTTT. This translates into CASSQEWLDNQPQHF.